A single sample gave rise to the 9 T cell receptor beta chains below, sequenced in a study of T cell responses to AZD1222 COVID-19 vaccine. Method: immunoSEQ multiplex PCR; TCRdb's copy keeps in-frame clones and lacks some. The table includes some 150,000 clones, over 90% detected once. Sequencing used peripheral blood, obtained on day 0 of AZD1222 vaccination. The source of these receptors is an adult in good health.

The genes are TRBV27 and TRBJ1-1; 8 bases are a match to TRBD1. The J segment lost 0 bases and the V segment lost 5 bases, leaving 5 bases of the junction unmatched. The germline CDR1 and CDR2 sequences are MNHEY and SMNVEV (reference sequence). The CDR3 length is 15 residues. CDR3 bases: TGTGCCAGCAGTGACAGGGGATTCATGAACACTGAAGCTTTCTTT. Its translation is CASSDRGFMNTEAFF.

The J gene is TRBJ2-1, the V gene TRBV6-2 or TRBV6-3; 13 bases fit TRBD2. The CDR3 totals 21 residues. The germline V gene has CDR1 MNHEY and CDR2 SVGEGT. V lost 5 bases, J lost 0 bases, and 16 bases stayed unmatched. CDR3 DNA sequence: TGTGCCAGCAGTCCCCCTCTAGGACTAGCGGGAGAACGGGGCTCCTACAATGAGCAGTTCTTC. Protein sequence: CASSPPLGLAGERGSYNEQFF.

DNA for the CDR3: TGTGCCAGCAAGCGGGGAACAGGGGGAAGCAATCAGCCCCAGCATTTT. Encoded protein: CASKRGTGGSNQPQHF. The chain uses TRBV2 and TRBJ1-5; 8 nucleotides align to TRBD1. This CDR3 region has 16 residues. The ends lost 7 bases at V and 1 base at J; junction bases unmatched: 9. Germline CDR1 reads SNHLY; CDR2 reads FYNNEI.

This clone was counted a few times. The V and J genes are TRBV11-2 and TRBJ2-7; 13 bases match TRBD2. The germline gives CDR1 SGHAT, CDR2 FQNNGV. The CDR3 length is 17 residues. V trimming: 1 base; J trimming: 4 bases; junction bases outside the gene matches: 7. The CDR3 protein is CASSLVRLAGGIYEQYF. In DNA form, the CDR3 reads TGTGCCAGCAGCTTAGTGAGACTAGCGGGAGGAATATACGAGCAGTACTTC.

CDR3 protein: CASSLVIRTTTSMNTEAFF. As DNA, the CDR3 is TGTGCCAGCAGCTTAGTGATTCGGACAACCACCTCGATGAACACTGAAGCTTTCTTT. The gene calls are TRBV7-8 and TRBJ1-1; D perhaps matches TRBD1 (5 bases). V lost 1 base and J 0 bases, leaving 21 bases between the germline ends. CDR1 and CDR2 from the germline V gene are SGHVS and FQNEAQ. The CDR3 length is 19 residues.

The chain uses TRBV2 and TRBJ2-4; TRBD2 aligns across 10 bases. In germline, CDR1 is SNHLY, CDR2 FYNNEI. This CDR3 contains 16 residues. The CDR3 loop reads CAIGLAVVQAKNIQYF. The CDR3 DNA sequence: TGTGCTATCGGACTAGCGGTGGTCCAGGCCAAAAACATTCAGTACTTC.

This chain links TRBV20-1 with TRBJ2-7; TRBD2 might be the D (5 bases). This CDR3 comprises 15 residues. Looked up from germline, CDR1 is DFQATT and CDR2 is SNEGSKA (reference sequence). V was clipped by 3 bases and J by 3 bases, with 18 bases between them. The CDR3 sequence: CSASTPGLPHYEQYF. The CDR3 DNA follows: TGCAGTGCTAGTACCCCTGGACTGCCTCACTACGAGCAGTACTTC.

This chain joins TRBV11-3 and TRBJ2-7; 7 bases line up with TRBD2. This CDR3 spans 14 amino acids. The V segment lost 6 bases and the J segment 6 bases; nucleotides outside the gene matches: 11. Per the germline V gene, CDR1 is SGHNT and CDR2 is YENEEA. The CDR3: CASSPGLEIAEQYF. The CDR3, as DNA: TGTGCCAGCAGTCCCGGACTAGAAATCGCCGAGCAGTACTTC. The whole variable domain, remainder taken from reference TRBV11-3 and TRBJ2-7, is EAGVVQSPRYKIIEKKQPVAFWCNPISGHNTLYWYLQNLGQGPELLIRYENEEAVDDSQLPKDRFSAERLKGVDSTLKIQPAELGDSAVYLCASSPGLEIAEQYFGPGTRLTVT.

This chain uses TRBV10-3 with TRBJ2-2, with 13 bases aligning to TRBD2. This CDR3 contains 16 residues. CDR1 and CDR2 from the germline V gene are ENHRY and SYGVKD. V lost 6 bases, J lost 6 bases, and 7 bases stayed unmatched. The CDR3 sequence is CAIRSTSGRSAGELFF. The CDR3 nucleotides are TGTGCCATCAGGTCGACTAGCGGGAGGTCTGCCGGGGAGCTGTTTTTT.